The T cell receptor (beta chain) described here comes from a study of blood T cells in healthy people across ages. Note on this clonotype: This could be a read error, since a much larger clone is one nucleotide away.

V lost 2 bases, J lost 7 bases, and 14 bases stayed unmatched. CDR3 size: 16 residues. Germline lookup yields CDR1 ENHRY and CDR2 SYGVKD. The second PCR ran about 6 to 12 cycles with a sample-barcoded 5' primer and J-beta primers. TCRdb redid the calling of the 5' RACE reads with MiXCR, one entry per CDR3 protein. The sample has about 1,800,000 distinct CDR3 sequences, 28% seen once. The origin of this receptor is a woman aged 30 to 39 in good health. Material: blood. The chain is built from TRBV10-3 and TRBJ2-7; 7 nucleotides line up with TRBD1. In DNA, the CDR3 is TGTGCCATCAGTGAGCCGCAGGGGGTTCTAGGCAATGAGCAGTACTTC. Residues: CAISEPQGVLGNEQYF.